A selection of T cell receptor beta chains follows, all from one sample in a study of regulatory T cells in long-lasting Graves disease. TCRdb itself ran the multiplex PCR reads through MiXCR, one entry per CDR3 protein. The data show approximately 540,000 distinct CDR3 sequences, around 12% seen once. Another study also made use of these data, one on T cells in Graves' hyperthyroidism and ophthalmopathy.

The starting material was peripheral blood mononuclear cells (PBMCs), obtained at new diagnosis, from a patient treated with antithyroid drugs. These receptors were obtained from a young woman with Graves disease. Each CDR3 is given with its conserved first and last residue.

cdr3_aa cdr3_length v_call
CASREWYYEQYF 12 TRBV6-1
CSAHLPRGVRGDTQYF 16 TRBV20-1
CASSLASGSDYEQYF 15 TRBV7-9
CASSDRDRDPEQFF 14 TRBV6-1
CASSAQRAGPYNEQFF 16 TRBV25-1
CASSERRGPGELFF 14 TRBV6-1
CASSWGTSEATDTQYF 16 TRBV12-3/TRBV12-4
CASSQLTGDNEQFF 14 TRBV5-1
CASSLGTTPEGEQFF 15 TRBV5-1
CASSPPTSGKVEQFF 15 TRBV28
CASSYSSRLAGGLRQFF 17 TRBV6-2/TRBV6-3
CSARQADQPQHF 12 TRBV20-1
CATSRDRSYEQYF 13 TRBV15
CSAQQGAGEKLFF 13 TRBV20-1
CASSVMAVTEAFF 13 TRBV27
CASSQGTGYYNEQFF 15 TRBV7-9
CASSQYTGLDTEAFF 15 TRBV6-1
CASSSLRGYEQYF 13 TRBV27
CASSLRGTSGRDEQFF 16 TRBV5-5
CASSGTSGTYIQYF 14 TRBV2